Shown below are 30 T cell receptor beta chains from a single sample sequenced in a study of cytomegalovirus exposure and HLA in healthy donors. Only in-frame clones appear in the TCRdb table, and some are missing; sequencing was by immunoSEQ multiplex PCR. The repertoire holds about 350,000 clones, with roughly 87% as singletons. The sequenced sample consisted of PBMCs. Receptors originate from a woman aged 25 to 39 in good health and CMV-seropositive.

The chain is built from TRBV28 and TRBJ2-5; D unclear. V lost 3 bases and J lost 4, with 6 bases in between. This CDR3 has 12 amino acids. Germline-derived CDR1 and CDR2 are MDHEN and SYDVKM. The CDR3 reads CASSFEIETQYF. The CDR3 region has the DNA TGTGCCAGCAGTTTTGAAATAGAGACCCAGTACTTC.

The chain employs TRBV4-3 and TRBJ2-7; the D is unclear. The CDR3 is 15 residues long. The germline V gene has CDR1 LGHNA and CDR2 YSLEER. Between the trimmed V and J ends, which lost 2 bases and 4 bases, there was a span of 15 bases. CDR3 region: CASSQSSTGRYEQYF. CDR3 in DNA: TGCGCCAGCAGCCAAAGTAGTACCGGCCGGTACGAGCAGTACTTC.

This rearrangement joins TRBV7-3 to TRBJ2-1, with 8 bases fitting TRBD2. The V segment lost 4 bases and the J segment 12 bases; nucleotides outside the gene matches: 14. Germline V gives CDR1 SGHTA, CDR2 FQGTGA. There are 15 residues in the CDR3. In DNA form, the CDR3 reads TGTGCCAGCAGCTCAGCACCGGGACTAGATTCGGGGCAGTTCTTC. It specifies CASSSAPGLDSGQFF.

V gene TRBV28 combines with J gene TRBJ2-7; 8 bases map to TRBD1. The CDR3 extends over 15 amino acids. V was clipped by 3 bases and J by 2 bases; unmatched bases: 6. Germline-derived CDR1 and CDR2 are MDHEN and SYDVKM. CDR3: CASSFKPGGPYEQYF. The CDR3 region has the DNA TGTGCCAGCAGTTTTAAGCCAGGGGGCCCCTACGAGCAGTACTTC.

The table lists this clone with a count of one. The chain uses TRBV2 and TRBJ2-7; D perhaps matches TRBD1 (5 bases). CDR3 length: 16 amino acids. Trimming left V 3 bases short and J 5 bases short, with 20 bases between. Germline assignment: CDR1 SNHLY and CDR2 FYNNEI. The CDR3 loop reads CASSEGSGWGEDEQYF. Written as DNA, the CDR3 is TGTGCCAGCAGTGAGGGTTCGGGTTGGGGCGAGGACGAGCAGTACTTC.

CDR3 residues: CASSLRAGSSGANVLTF. The CDR3 bases are TGTGCCAGCAGTTTAAGAGCAGGGAGCTCTGGGGCCAACGTCCTGACTTTC. The chain has TRBV28 and TRBJ2-6; D tentatively fits TRBD1 or TRBD2 (5 bases each). This CDR3 spans 17 amino acids. The germline V gene encodes CDR1 MDHEN and CDR2 SYDVKM. Trimming removed 2 bases at V and 0 bases at J, with 11 bases between.

The chain couples TRBV27 to TRBJ2-3; 7 bases line up with TRBD1. The J segment lost 4 bases and the V segment lost 5 bases, leaving 12 bases of the junction unmatched. Looked up from germline, CDR1 is MNHEY and CDR2 is SMNVEV (reference sequence). The CDR3 consists of 16 residues. The CDR3: CASSLGGAGTADTQYF. Written as DNA, the CDR3 is TGTGCCAGCAGTCTAGGGGGCGCAGGGACGGCAGATACGCAGTATTTT.

The chain uses TRBV5-1 and TRBJ2-3, with 7 bases matching TRBD1. CDR1 SGHRS and CDR2 YFSETQ come from the germline V gene. With V trimmed by 5 bases and J by 2 bases, 20 bases remained unmatched. The CDR3 spans 19 residues. The CDR3 bases are TGCGCCAGCAGACCCACAGGGGTTCGCGAAAGAGGGGCCACAGATACGCAGTATTTT. Translated: CASRPTGVRERGATDTQYF.

Regarding this clone: Other DNA sequences in this sample translate to the same CDR3. V and J are TRBV30 and TRBJ1-3, with D hard to call. This CDR3 spans 11 amino acids. V was cut by 3 bases and J by 2 bases, with 2 bases left in between. Germline lookup yields CDR1 GTSNPN and CDR2 SVGIG (reference sequence). The CDR3 reads CAWRTGNTIYF. The CDR3 nucleotides read TGTGCCTGGAGAACTGGAAACACCATATATTTT. Based on the CDR3 plus reference TRBV30 and TRBJ1-3, the full variable domain is SQTIHQWPATLVQPVGSPLSLECTVEGTSNPNLYWYRQAAGRGLQLLFYSVGIGQISSEVPQNLSASRPQDRQFILSSKKLLLSDSGFYLCAWRTGNTIYFGEGSWLTVV.

This clone appeared once. The rearrangement joins TRBV7-8 to TRBJ2-3; 12 bases align to TRBD2. Losses at the gene ends were 4 bases for V and 4 bases for J; bases not matched to a gene: 6. CDR3 length: 16 residues. Germline CDR1 and CDR2: SGHVS and FQNEAQ. The CDR3 is CASSWGTSGHSDTQYF. The DNA for the CDR3 is TGTGCCAGCAGCTGGGGGACTAGCGGGCACTCAGATACGCAGTATTTT.

V gene TRBV28 combines with J gene TRBJ1-3; D perhaps matches TRBD1 (6 bases). V lost 8 bases to trimming and J lost 2 bases, with 10 bases between them. Germline V gene data show CDR1 as MDHEN and CDR2 as SYDVKM. CDR3 size: 13 residues. CDR3 in amino acids: CASGTRPGNTIYF. The CDR3 nucleotides are TGTGCCAGCGGGACAAGGCCTGGAAACACCATATATTTT.

The V and J genes are TRBV27 and TRBJ1-1; 10 bases are shared with TRBD1. After removal of 6 bases from V and 2 bases from J, the junction contained 0 bases not matched to a gene. The germline V gene encodes CDR1 MNHEY and CDR2 SMNVEV (reference sequence). The CDR3 sequence is 13 residues long. In DNA, the CDR3 is TGTGCCAGCAGGACAGGGGGCAACACTGAAGCTTTCTTT. Its protein is CASRTGGNTEAFF.

This clone was found a few times. The CDR3 region has the DNA TGTGCCACCAGCAGAGCTTCCAGTTCCAATCAGCCCCAGCATTTT. Amino acids: CATSRASSSNQPQHF. This sequence joins TRBV15 and TRBJ1-5; no definite D call. CDR1 and CDR2 from the germline V gene are LNHNV and YYDKDF (reference sequence). The CDR3 totals 15 residues. The V end lost 1 base, the J end lost 3 bases, and 10 bases lay between the germline ends.

The chain joins TRBV7-9 to TRBJ2-7; D possibly corresponds to TRBD1 (6 bases). Germline V CDR1 and CDR2: SEHNR, FQNEAQ (reference sequence). This CDR3 comprises 14 residues. Deletions cut 5 bases from V and 2 bases from J, with 13 bases between. The CDR3 spells CASSITGNPYEQYF. DNA for the CDR3: TGTGCCAGCAGCATCACAGGGAATCCCTACGAGCAGTACTTC.

The V call is TRBV5-6, the J call TRBJ2-7; 7 bases map to TRBD1. The CDR3 is made up of 16 amino acids. Trimming removed 0 bases from V and 2 bases from J; junction bases left unmatched: 8. Germline V lookup: CDR1 SGHDT, CDR2 YYEEEE. The chain's CDR3 is CASSLARGGQTYEQYF. The DNA for the CDR3 is TGTGCCAGCAGCTTGGCACGAGGGGGACAGACCTACGAGCAGTACTTC.

The rearrangement links TRBV7-2 to TRBJ2-5; TRBD2 might be the D (6 bases). CDR1 is SGHTA, CDR2 FQGNSA, per germline. V lost 0 bases and J 6 bases, leaving 26 bases between the germline ends. The CDR3 is 19 amino acids. CDR3 bases: TGTGCCAGCAGCTTAGCCCAGCCGGCGGGAAGAGGGATCGGGAAGACCCAGTACTTC. Translating it yields CASSLAQPAGRGIGKTQYF.

The chain recombines TRBV7-2 with TRBJ2-7; D is perhaps TRBD2 (5 bases). Germline V gene data show CDR1 as SGHTA and CDR2 as FQGNSA. V lost 1 base to trimming and J lost 2 bases, with 12 bases between them. This CDR3 contains 15 residues. In DNA, the CDR3 is TGTGCCAGCAGCTTAGGAGGGAGTGGGGCCTACGAGCAGTACTTC. Translation gives CASSLGGSGAYEQYF.

The rearrangement uses TRBV11-2 and TRBJ1-1; D may be TRBD1 (6 bases). This CDR3 region has 14 residues. Germline V gene data show CDR1 as SGHAT and CDR2 as FQNNGV. V gave up 5 bases and J gave up 10 bases, with 20 bases separating them. The CDR3: CASSAPSRTAGAFF. The DNA of the CDR3 is TGTGCCAGCAGCGCCCCCTCCCGGACAGCCGGAGCTTTCTTT. The complete variable domain, with remaining parts taken from reference TRBV11-2 and TRBJ1-1, reads EAGVAQSPRYKIIEKRQSVAFWCNPISGHATLYWYQQILGQGPKLLIQFQNNGVVDDSQLPKDRFSAERLKGVDSTLKIQPAKLEDSAVYLCASSAPSRTAGAFFGQGTRLTVV.

The rearrangement uses TRBV29-1 and TRBJ2-7, with D maybe TRBD2 (5 bases). This CDR3 is 12 amino acids long. Trimming cost V 0 bases and J 4 bases, with 7 bases left between them. Germline assignment: CDR1 SQVTM and CDR2 ANQGSEA. CDR3 sequence (DNA): TGCAGCGTTGAAGAATCGGGATACGAGCAGTACTTC. It codes for CSVEESGYEQYF.

The chain couples TRBV15 to TRBJ2-1, with unresolved D. This CDR3 comprises 14 residues. V lost 3 bases to trimming and J lost 2 bases, with 8 bases between them. From germline, CDR1 is LNHNV and CDR2 YYDKDF (reference sequence). In nucleotides, the CDR3 is TGTGCCACCAGCAGCCTAGGGACCTACAATGAGCAGTTCTTC. Translated, it gives CATSSLGTYNEQFF. Combining the CDR3 with reference TRBV15 and TRBJ2-1 gives the whole variable domain DAMVIQNPRYQVTQFGKPVTLSCSQTLNHNVMYWYQQKSSQAPKLLFHYYDKDFNNEADTPDNFQSRRPNTSFCFLDIRSPGLGDTAMYLCATSSLGTYNEQFFGPGTRLTVL.

This chain connects TRBV5-1 to TRBJ1-4; D remains ambiguous. CDR3 length: 13 amino acids. Germline V gene data show CDR1 as SGHRS and CDR2 as YFSETQ. V shed 3 bases and J shed 8 bases, with 11 bases lying between them. The CDR3 DNA sequence: TGCGCCAGCAGCTCTATCAGACCGGAAAAACTGTTTTTT. Encoded protein: CASSSIRPEKLFF.

The V and J genes are TRBV7-9 and TRBJ1-1; D gene ambiguous. Trimming removed 6 bases at V and 1 base at J, with 9 bases between. The CDR3 is made up of 13 amino acids. Germline V gene data show CDR1 as SEHNR and CDR2 as FQNEAQ (reference sequence). The CDR3, as DNA: TGTGCCAGCAGGATGGTGGGGAACACTGAAGCTTTCTTT. It specifies CASRMVGNTEAFF. Complete variable domain (other parts from reference TRBV7-9 and TRBJ1-1): DTGVSQNPRHKITKRGQNVTFRCDPISEHNRLYWYRQTLGQGPEFLTYFQNEAQLEKSRLLSDRFSAERPKGSFSTLEIQRTEQGDSAMYLCASRMVGNTEAFFGQGTRLTVV.

This clone appeared once. The V call is TRBV5-1, the J call TRBJ1-1; D perhaps matches TRBD1 (6 bases). There are 15 residues in the CDR3. V lost 3 bases to trimming and J lost 0 bases, with 12 bases between them. Germline CDR1 SGHRS, CDR2 YFSETQ. CDR3 protein: CASSSSGQLNTEAFF. In DNA form, the CDR3 reads TGCGCCAGCAGCTCGTCCGGACAGTTGAACACTGAAGCTTTCTTT. Full variable domain (remainder filled in from reference TRBV5-1 and TRBJ1-1): KAGVTQTPRYLIKTRGQQVTLSCSPISGHRSVSWYQQTPGQGLQFLFEYFSETQRNKGNFPGRFSGRQFSNSRSEMNVSTLELGDSALYLCASSSSGQLNTEAFFGQGTRLTVV.

This chain connects TRBV6-6 to TRBJ1-2, with a tentative D call TRBD1 (6 bases). Germline values: CDR1 MNHNY, CDR2 SVGAGI (reference sequence). With 5 bases removed from V and 12 bases from J, the gap between germline ends came to 13 bases. The CDR3 has 11 residues. CDR3 coding DNA: TGTGCCAGCAGTACCCGAGGGACAAACACCTTC. It translates to CASSTRGTNTF.

The chain has TRBV10-3 and TRBJ2-1; 7 bases are shared with TRBD2. Trimming cost V 4 bases and J 4 bases; bases outside gene matches: 4. There are 14 residues in the CDR3. Germline V gene lookup returns CDR1 ENHRY and CDR2 SYGVKD. The CDR3 region has the DNA TGTGCCATCAGTGGCGGGGGTGGATACAATGAGCAGTTCTTC. It is translated as CAISGGGGYNEQFF.

The V call is TRBV18, the J call TRBJ2-1; D could derive from TRBD1 or TRBD2 (5 bases each). The CDR3 is 14 amino acids. The germline V gene encodes CDR1 KGHSH and CDR2 LQKENI. Deletions cut 5 bases from V and 9 bases from J, with 17 bases between. The CDR3 is CASSTTGATSEQFF. CDR3 nucleotide sequence: TGTGCCAGCTCAACCACCGGGGCCACGAGTGAGCAGTTCTTC. The full variable domain, completed using reference TRBV18 and TRBJ2-1, is NAGVMQNPRHLVRRRGQEARLRCSPMKGHSHVYWYRQLPEEGLKFMVYLQKENIIDESGMPKERFSAEFPKEGPSILRIQQVVRGDSAAYFCASSTTGATSEQFFGPGTRLTVL.

V and J are TRBV27 and TRBJ2-6; D is uncertain. Looked up from germline, CDR1 is MNHEY and CDR2 is SMNVEV (reference sequence). This CDR3 region has 14 residues. The V end lost 0 bases, the J end lost 2 bases, and 2 bases lay between the germline ends. CDR3 sequence reads: CASSLSPGANVLTF. The CDR3 DNA reads TGTGCCAGCAGTTTATCCCCTGGGGCCAACGTCCTGACTTTC. Together with reference TRBV27 and TRBJ2-6, the CDR3 gives the full variable domain: EAQVTQNPRYLITVTGKKLTVTCSQNMNHEYMSWYRQDPGLGLRQIYYSMNVEVTDKGDVPEGYKVSRKEKRNFPLILESPSPNQTSLYFCASSLSPGANVLTFGAGSRLTVL.

This clone was detected only a few times. The rearrangement uses TRBV6-5 and TRBJ1-6; no definite D call. V dropped 4 bases and J dropped 14 bases, with 9 bases sitting between them. The CDR3 loop spans 11 amino acids. Per the germline V gene, CDR1 is MNHEY and CDR2 is SVGAGI. CDR3 region: CASSFGETLHF. The CDR3 bases are TGTGCCAGCAGTTTTGGGGAAACCCTCCACTTT.

The J gene is TRBJ2-1, the V gene TRBV4-2; weak D call: TRBD2 (5 bases). The CDR3 spans 19 residues. V lost 0 bases to trimming and J lost 1 base, with 19 bases between them. The V gene's germline CDR1 is LGHNA and CDR2 YNFKEQ. CDR3: CASSQDKPRGVVSYNEQFF. As DNA, the CDR3 is TGTGCCAGCAGCCAAGATAAGCCTCGGGGAGTGGTATCCTACAATGAGCAGTTCTTC.

The chain uses TRBV11-2 and TRBJ2-7; D may be TRBD2 (5 bases). V was shortened by 1 base and J by 4 bases, with 17 bases between the two germline ends. This CDR3 has 16 residues. CDR1 SGHAT and CDR2 FQNNGV come from the germline V gene. As DNA, the CDR3 is TGTGCCAGCAGCTTAGGTGGGTCGGGCGCGGGTTACGAGCAGTACTTC. It yields the protein CASSLGGSGAGYEQYF.